What follows are 4 T cell receptor beta chains derived from one specimen sequenced in a study of early T cells in non-severe SARS-CoV-2 infection. TCRdb processed the 5' RACE reads anew with MiXCR; each CDR3 protein has one entry. The table has tens of thousands of distinct CDR3 sequences, approximately 12% seen once; the top ten hold about 4.2%. The sample taken for sequencing was whole blood. These TCRs come from an adult who was a healthcare worker with PCR-confirmed SARS-CoV-2 infection or an uninfected control (not recorded which).

This chain joins TRBV7-8 and TRBJ2-7; TRBD1 matches at 8 bases. The germline V gene encodes CDR1 SGHVS and CDR2 FQNEAQ. The V segment lost 3 bases and the J segment 4 bases; nucleotides outside the gene matches: 8. The CDR3 runs 15 residues. CDR3 coding DNA: TGTGCCAGCAGCTTGGAGACAGGGGATTATTACGAGCAGTACTTC. It codes for CASSLETGDYYEQYF.

This clonotype was counted between two and nine times. V and J are TRBV12-3 or TRBV12-4 and TRBJ1-5; the D gene is possibly TRBD1 (5 bases). V lost 5 bases, J lost 7 bases, and 15 bases lay in between. The CDR3 has 14 amino acids. Here the CDR3 DNA reads TGTGCCAGCAGTAGGGACCCGGGAACGCAGCCCCAGCATTTT. It encodes CASSRDPGTQPQHF.

The chain has TRBV5-1 and TRBJ2-7; 10 bases match TRBD2. The V segment lost 5 bases and the J segment 2 bases; nucleotides outside the gene matches: 13. The CDR3 has 17 residues. CDR1 and CDR2 (germline): SGHRS, YFSETQ. DNA for the CDR3: TGCGCCAGCAGTAAGACAACCGGGACTAGCGCCGCCTACGAGCAGTACTTC. It encodes CASSKTTGTSAAYEQYF.

V is TRBV6-1 and J is TRBJ2-2; 8 bases line up with TRBD2. V shed 7 bases, J shed 4 bases, and the junction held 2 bases outside the gene matches. In germline, CDR1 is MNHNS, CDR2 SASEGT. The CDR3 spans 13 residues. The CDR3 here is CASTREGTGELFF. As DNA, the CDR3 is TGTGCCAGCACCCGGGAGGGCACCGGGGAGCTGTTTTTT.